The 28 T cell receptor beta chains reported below all come from one sample, sequenced in a study of shared T cell receptors in the human thymus. The method was immunoSEQ multiplex PCR; TCRdb's version includes in-frame clones alone and lacks a portion of them. In the table there are roughly 560,000 clones, around 82% of which are singletons. This sample also appeared in a second study, on human thymus T cells.

The material sequenced was thymocytes. The receptors originated from a boy under two years old with a congenital heart defect.

The gene calls are TRBV6-5 and TRBJ1-2; 9 bases match TRBD1. CDR1 is MNHEY and CDR2 is SVGAGI in the germline V gene. Trimming removed 2 bases from V and 6 bases from J; junction bases left unmatched: 10. This CDR3 is built from 16 residues. In DNA, the CDR3 is TGTGCCAGCAGTTACACCTATCGACAGGGGGGCCATGGCTACACCTTC. It translates to CASSYTYRQGGHGYTF.

In DNA form, the CDR3 reads TGTGCCAGCAGCTTAGCAGGGACAGGGTGGACAGATACGCAGTATTTT. This codes for CASSLAGTGWTDTQYF. The V gene is TRBV7-8, the J gene TRBJ2-3, with 9 bases aligning to TRBD1. The germline gives CDR1 SGHVS, CDR2 FQNEAQ. The CDR3 loop spans 16 amino acids. J lost 3 bases, V lost 0 bases, and 4 bases had no gene match.

The chain combines TRBV9 with TRBJ2-7; a weak D match, TRBD2 (6 bases). V was trimmed by 1 base and J by 3 bases, leaving 8 bases between them. Germline CDR1 and CDR2: SGDLS and YYNGEE. The CDR3 covers 13 residues. The CDR3 sequence: CASSVLSGYEQYF. The CDR3 DNA is TGTGCCAGCAGCGTACTTAGCGGCTACGAGCAGTACTTC. Full variable domain (rest looked up from reference TRBV9 and TRBJ2-7): DSGVTQTPKHLITATGQRVTLRCSPRSGDLSVYWYQQSLDQGLQFLIQYYNGEERAKGNILERFSAQQFPDLHSELNLSSLELGDSALYFCASSVLSGYEQYFGPGTRLTVT.

The chain is built from TRBV19 and TRBJ2-7, with 10 bases matching TRBD1. CDR3 size: 15 residues. Germline V lookup: CDR1 LNHDA, CDR2 SQIVND (reference sequence). The ends lost 6 bases at V and 1 base at J; junction bases unmatched: 6. The CDR3 loop is CASSPGTGASYEQYF. In DNA form, the CDR3 reads TGTGCCAGTAGCCCCGGGACAGGGGCTTCCTACGAGCAGTACTTC.

This chain joins TRBV9 and TRBJ2-3, with TRBD2 identical over 12 bases. Germline V gene data show CDR1 as SGDLS and CDR2 as YYNGEE. The V gene end was trimmed by 3 bases and the J gene end by 4 bases; junction bases not matched to a gene: 3. The CDR3 is 15 amino acids. The CDR3, as DNA: TGTGCCAGCAGCGGGACTAGCGGGAAGGCAGATACGCAGTATTTT. Translating gives CASSGTSGKADTQYF. Looking up the rest from reference TRBV9 and TRBJ2-3 gives the full variable domain: DSGVTQTPKHLITATGQRVTLRCSPRSGDLSVYWYQQSLDQGLQFLIQYYNGEERAKGNILERFSAQQFPDLHSELNLSSLELGDSALYFCASSGTSGKADTQYFGPGTRLTVL.

The chain recombines TRBV19 with TRBJ2-2, with 12 bases fitting TRBD2. The CDR3 has 19 residues. The V and J ends lost 0 bases and 3 bases, in that order; junction bases with no gene match: 8. The V gene's germline CDR1 is LNHDA and CDR2 SQIVND (reference sequence). CDR3 nucleotides: TGTGCCAGTAGTATAGATGGGCTAGCGGGAGGGCCGGACACCGGGGAGCTGTTTTTT. It encodes CASSIDGLAGGPDTGELFF.

The rearrangement joins TRBV12-5 to TRBJ1-5, with D uncertain. Trimming removed 6 bases at V and 2 bases at J, with 5 bases between. The CDR3 is 12 amino acids. Germline CDR1 LGHNT, CDR2 FRNRAP. The CDR3, as DNA: TGTGCTAGTGGACACGGCAATCAGCCCCAGCATTTT. It translates to CASGHGNQPQHF.

The gene calls are TRBV28 and TRBJ2-2, with 10 nucleotides matching TRBD1. The CDR3 spans 18 residues. V lost 6 bases, J lost 5 bases, and 15 bases stayed unmatched. The germline gives CDR1 MDHEN, CDR2 SYDVKM. CDR3 amino acids: CASRPKTPGQGVTGELFF. In nucleotides, the CDR3 is TGTGCCAGCAGACCTAAAACCCCAGGACAGGGGGTAACCGGGGAGCTGTTTTTT.

Only one count was recorded for this clone. The chain recombines TRBV4-3 with TRBJ2-5; weak D call: TRBD1 (5 bases). Germline loops: CDR1 LGHNA, CDR2 YSLEER. The length of the CDR3 is 15 residues. V was shortened by 1 base and J by 5 bases, with 14 bases between the two germline ends. The CDR3 region has the DNA TGCGCCAGCAGCCAAGGAACAGGTCCTGGGGAGACCCAGTACTTC. Its protein product is CASSQGTGPGETQYF.

The chain recombines TRBV27 with TRBJ2-5; TRBD2 matches 14 bases. From germline, CDR1 is MNHEY and CDR2 SMNVEV (reference sequence). This CDR3 contains 16 residues. Trimming at V came to 5 bases and at J to 7 bases, leaving 9 bases not matched to a gene. This chain's CDR3 is CASSQGLAGVVGTQYF. The CDR3 DNA reads TGTGCCAGCAGTCAGGGACTAGCGGGAGTGGTGGGGACCCAGTACTTC.

The CDR3 here is CASSGPSSASGKDYEQYF. In DNA form, the CDR3 reads TGTGCCAGCAGTGGACCATCTTCTGCTAGCGGGAAGGACTACGAGCAGTACTTC. The chain has TRBV28 and TRBJ2-7; 9 bases fit TRBD2. Germline lookup yields CDR1 MDHEN and CDR2 SYDVKM. The CDR3 runs 18 residues. The V gene end was trimmed by 5 bases and the J gene end by 3 bases; junction bases not matched to a gene: 17.

V is TRBV7-9 and J is TRBJ2-7; D is possibly TRBD2 (5 bases). The CDR3 contains 13 residues. V was clipped by 4 bases and J by 0 bases, with 7 bases between them. CDR1 is SEHNR, CDR2 FQNEAQ, per germline (reference sequence). As DNA, the CDR3 is TGTGCCAGCAGCTCGGGATACTCCTACGAGCAGTACTTC. Amino acid sequence: CASSSGYSYEQYF.

This clone has only a few counts. The chain has TRBV19 and TRBJ2-7; 7 bases match TRBD2. CDR3 length: 18 residues. Unmatched junction bases numbered 12, after V lost 0 bases and J lost 1 base. Germline CDR1 LNHDA, CDR2 SQIVND (reference sequence). Here the CDR3 reads CASSIDRDGAGVSYEQYF. The CDR3 bases are TGTGCCAGTAGTATAGATCGGGATGGGGCGGGAGTGTCCTACGAGCAGTACTTC.

J is TRBJ2-7 and V is TRBV5-6, with 9 bases lining up with TRBD2. This CDR3 is 16 amino acids long. Unmatched junction bases numbered 8, after V lost 0 bases and J lost 4 bases. Germline V CDR1 and CDR2: SGHDT, YYEEEE. The CDR3 DNA is TGTGCCAGCAGCTTGGCGGGCGGGAGGGCACCGTACGAGCAGTACTTC. Residues: CASSLAGGRAPYEQYF. Drawing the rest from reference TRBV5-6 and TRBJ2-7, the complete variable domain is DAGVTQSPTHLIKTRGQQVTLRCSPKSGHDTVSWYQQALGQGPQFIFQYYEEEERQRGNFPDRFSGHQFPNYSSELNVNALLLGDSALYLCASSLAGGRAPYEQYFGPGTRLTVT.

This clone was detected only a few times. This chain joins TRBV5-4 and TRBJ2-5, with D perhaps TRBD2 (6 bases). V shed 0 bases and J shed 1 base, with 16 bases lying between them. CDR3 length equals 17 residues. CDR1 is SGHNT, CDR2 YYREEE, per germline (reference sequence). CDR3 in DNA: TGTGCCAGCAGCTTGGCGGGTCTAGCGATTGGCCAAGAGACCCAGTACTTC. Its protein is CASSLAGLAIGQETQYF.

The chain has TRBV13 and TRBJ2-3, with D perhaps TRBD2 (5 bases). This CDR3 region has 16 residues. CDR1 and CDR2 from the germline V gene are PRHDT and FYEKMQ (reference sequence). V lost 5 bases, J lost 1 base, and 16 bases lay in between. In nucleotides, the CDR3 is TGTGCCAGCAGCCCTCGCCCGGAGGCCCGCACAGATACGCAGTATTTT. Protein: CASSPRPEARTDTQYF.

A few counts support this clone. The chain joins TRBV30 to TRBJ1-2; D remains ambiguous. This CDR3 spans 11 amino acids. V lost 4 bases, J lost 5 bases, and 8 bases lay in between. Germline CDR1 and CDR2: GTSNPN and SVGIG (reference sequence). The DNA of the CDR3 is TGTGCCTGGAATGAGGTTTATGGCTACACCTTC. It encodes CAWNEVYGYTF. Looking up the rest from reference TRBV30 and TRBJ1-2 gives the full variable domain: SQTIHQWPATLVQPVGSPLSLECTVEGTSNPNLYWYRQAAGRGLQLLFYSVGIGQISSEVPQNLSASRPQDRQFILSSKKLLLSDSGFYLCAWNEVYGYTFGSGTRLTVV.

The chain uses TRBV30 and TRBJ2-3; TRBD2 aligns across 11 bases. This CDR3 comprises 18 residues. Trimming removed 1 base from V and 4 bases from J; junction bases left unmatched: 13. CDR1 GTSNPN and CDR2 SVGIG come from the germline V gene (reference sequence). The CDR3 reads CAWSGNSGRAGGADTQYF. The CDR3, as DNA: TGTGCCTGGAGTGGGAATAGCGGGAGGGCCGGTGGGGCAGATACGCAGTATTTT.

The chain recombines TRBV6-6 with TRBJ2-7; the match to TRBD2 covers 7 bases. Germline trimming cut 6 bases from V and 2 bases from J; bases unmatched to any gene: 10. The V gene's germline CDR1 is MNHNY and CDR2 SVGAGI (reference sequence). This CDR3 spans 15 amino acids. The CDR3 sequence is CASSPPGRGPYEQYF. CDR3 coding DNA: TGTGCCAGCAGCCCCCCGGGGAGGGGTCCCTACGAGCAGTACTTC.

DNA for the CDR3: TGTGCCAGCACTCCGGGACAGATGAATGAAAAACTGTTTTTT. Its protein is CASTPGQMNEKLFF. The V call is TRBV2, the J call TRBJ1-4, with TRBD1 identical over 7 bases. J was trimmed by 5 bases and V by 7 bases; bases with no gene match: 7. This CDR3 comprises 14 residues. Germline CDR1 is SNHLY and CDR2 is FYNNEI.

V gene TRBV5-1 combines with J gene TRBJ1-5, with a weak D call TRBD1 (5 bases). This CDR3 contains 14 residues. The ends were cut back, 4 bases at V and 5 bases at J, with 13 bases in the middle. CDR1 SGHRS and CDR2 YFSETQ come from the germline V gene. The CDR3 DNA sequence: TGCGCCAGCAGCCCTACGTCAGGGCATCAGCCCCAGCATTTT. This encodes CASSPTSGHQPQHF.

The chain joins TRBV9 to TRBJ2-1; 9 nucleotides align to TRBD2. Germline V gives CDR1 SGDLS, CDR2 YYNGEE. Losses at the gene ends were 4 bases for V and 6 bases for J; bases not matched to a gene: 5. This CDR3 is 14 amino acids long. This CDR3 is CASSPLAGLNEQFF. CDR3 sequence (DNA): TGTGCCAGCAGCCCCCTAGCGGGACTCAATGAGCAGTTCTTC.

The gene calls are TRBV5-4 and TRBJ2-5; D is uncertain. This CDR3 has 14 residues. Germline loops: CDR1 SGHNT, CDR2 YYREEE (reference sequence). Deletions cut 0 bases from V and 7 bases from J, with 13 bases between. The CDR3 loop is CASSLEVTVGTQYF. CDR3 sequence (DNA): TGTGCCAGCAGCTTGGAAGTTACAGTGGGGACCCAGTACTTC. The full variable domain, completed using reference TRBV5-4 and TRBJ2-5, is ETGVTQSPTHLIKTRGQQVTLRCSSQSGHNTVSWYQQALGQGPQFIFQYYREEENGRGNFPPRFSGLQFPNYSSELNVNALELDDSALYLCASSLEVTVGTQYFGPGTRLLVL.

The chain carries TRBV7-3 and TRBJ2-7, with D maybe TRBD1 (5 bases). Per the germline V gene, CDR1 is SGHTA and CDR2 is FQGTGA. The CDR3 length is 14 residues. V was cut by 4 bases and J by 1 base, with 11 bases left in between. The CDR3 reads CASSSSRTSYEQYF. CDR3 bases: TGTGCCAGCAGCTCCTCCAGGACATCCTACGAGCAGTACTTC.

This chain connects TRBV6-5 to TRBJ1-1; D not resolved. Germline V gene data show CDR1 as MNHEY and CDR2 as SVGAGI. The CDR3 sequence is 14 residues long. V was clipped by 5 bases and J by 2 bases, with 12 bases between them. The CDR3 DNA sequence: TGTGCCAGCAGTGATATGCCAGGTAACACTGAAGCTTTCTTT. Protein product: CASSDMPGNTEAFF.

The chain uses TRBV14 and TRBJ1-5, with D hard to call. V dropped 0 bases and J dropped 0 bases, with 15 bases sitting between them. Germline V gene lookup returns CDR1 SGHDN and CDR2 FVKESK. There are 18 residues in the CDR3. The CDR3 here is CASSQDPLAGNSNQPQHF. In DNA form, the CDR3 reads TGTGCCAGCAGCCAAGATCCCTTGGCAGGTAATAGCAATCAGCCCCAGCATTTT.

The J gene is TRBJ2-3, the V gene TRBV6-4, with TRBD2 matching over 12 bases. The CDR3 is 19 residues long. From germline, CDR1 is MRHNA and CDR2 SNTAGT. V shed 0 bases, J shed 4 bases, and the junction held 11 bases outside the gene matches. CDR3 residues: CASSDSSQLAGGPPDTQYF. In nucleotides, the CDR3 is TGTGCCAGCAGTGACTCGAGTCAGCTAGCGGGAGGGCCACCAGATACGCAGTATTTT.

Written as DNA, the CDR3 is TGTGCCAGCAGCGTAGAGGGGGGGTTTAATGAGCAGTTCTTC. It translates to CASSVEGGFNEQFF. This chain links TRBV9 with TRBJ2-1, with D possibly TRBD2 on 7 matching bases. The CDR3 length is 14 residues. V was trimmed by 0 bases and J by 7 bases, leaving 11 bases between them. In germline, CDR1 is SGDLS, CDR2 YYNGEE.